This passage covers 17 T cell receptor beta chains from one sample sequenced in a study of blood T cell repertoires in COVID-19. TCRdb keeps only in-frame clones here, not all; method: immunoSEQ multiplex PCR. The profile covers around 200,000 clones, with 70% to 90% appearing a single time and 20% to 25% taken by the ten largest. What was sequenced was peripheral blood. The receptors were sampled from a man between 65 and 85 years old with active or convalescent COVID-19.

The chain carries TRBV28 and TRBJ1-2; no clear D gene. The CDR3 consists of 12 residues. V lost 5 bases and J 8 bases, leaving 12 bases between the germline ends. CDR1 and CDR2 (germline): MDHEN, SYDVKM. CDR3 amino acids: CASSPRWEGYTF. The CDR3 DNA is TGTGCCAGCAGTCCCCGATGGGAGGGCTACACCTTC.

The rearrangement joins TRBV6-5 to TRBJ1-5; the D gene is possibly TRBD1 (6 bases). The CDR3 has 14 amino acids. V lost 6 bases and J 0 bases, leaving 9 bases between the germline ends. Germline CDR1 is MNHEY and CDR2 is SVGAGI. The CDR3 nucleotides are TGTGCCAGCAGCCGGACAGTTAGCAATCAGCCCCAGCATTTT. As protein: CASSRTVSNQPQHF.

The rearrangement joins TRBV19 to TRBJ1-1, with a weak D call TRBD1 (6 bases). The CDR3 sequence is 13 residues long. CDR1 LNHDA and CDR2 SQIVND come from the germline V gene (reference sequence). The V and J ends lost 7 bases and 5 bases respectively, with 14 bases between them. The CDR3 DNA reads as TGTGCCAGTACCTTTGGACAGACTACTGAAGCTTTCTTT. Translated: CASTFGQTTEAFF.

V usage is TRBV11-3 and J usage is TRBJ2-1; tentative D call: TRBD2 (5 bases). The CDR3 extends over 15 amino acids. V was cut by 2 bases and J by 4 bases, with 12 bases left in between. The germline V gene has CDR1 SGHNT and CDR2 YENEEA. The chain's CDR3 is CASSLMASLYNEQFF. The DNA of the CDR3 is TGTGCCAGCAGCTTAATGGCTAGCTTATACAATGAGCAGTTCTTC.

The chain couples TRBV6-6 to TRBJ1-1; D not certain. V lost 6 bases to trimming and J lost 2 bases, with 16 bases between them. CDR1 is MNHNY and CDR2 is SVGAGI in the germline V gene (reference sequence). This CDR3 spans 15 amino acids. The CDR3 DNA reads TGTGCCAGCAGCCCATTTCGCGAGAGAAACACTGAAGCTTTCTTT. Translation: CASSPFRERNTEAFF.

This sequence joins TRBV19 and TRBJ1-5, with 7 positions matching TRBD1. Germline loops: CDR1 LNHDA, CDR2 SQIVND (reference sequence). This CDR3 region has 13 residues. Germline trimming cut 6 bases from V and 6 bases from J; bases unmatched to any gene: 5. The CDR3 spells CASRRQGGQPQHF. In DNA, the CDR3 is TGTGCCAGTAGACGACAGGGCGGTCAGCCCCAGCATTTT.

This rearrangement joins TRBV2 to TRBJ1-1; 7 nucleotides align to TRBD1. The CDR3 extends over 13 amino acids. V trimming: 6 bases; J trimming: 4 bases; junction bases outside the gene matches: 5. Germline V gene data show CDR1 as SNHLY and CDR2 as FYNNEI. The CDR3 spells CASRTGTVTEAFF. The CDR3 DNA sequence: TGTGCCAGCAGGACCGGGACAGTCACTGAAGCTTTCTTT. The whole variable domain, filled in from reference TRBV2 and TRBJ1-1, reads EPEVTQTPSHQVTQMGQEVILRCVPISNHLYFYWYRQILGQKVEFLVSFYNNEISEKSEIFDDQFSVERPDGSNFTLKIRSTKLEDSAMYFCASRTGTVTEAFFGQGTRLTVV.

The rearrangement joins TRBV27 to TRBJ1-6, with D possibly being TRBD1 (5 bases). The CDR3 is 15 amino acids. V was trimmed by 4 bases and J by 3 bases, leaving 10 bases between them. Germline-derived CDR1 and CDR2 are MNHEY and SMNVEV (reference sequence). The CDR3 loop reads CASSSRGHYNSPLHF. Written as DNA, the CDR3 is TGTGCCAGCAGTTCGAGAGGACACTATAATTCACCCCTCCACTTT.

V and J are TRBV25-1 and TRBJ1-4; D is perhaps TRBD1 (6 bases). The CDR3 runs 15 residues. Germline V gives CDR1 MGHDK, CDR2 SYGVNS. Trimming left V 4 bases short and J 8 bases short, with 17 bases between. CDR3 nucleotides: TGTGCCAGCAGTGGCACCGGGACATGGGACGAAAAACTGTTTTTT. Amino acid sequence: CASSGTGTWDEKLFF.

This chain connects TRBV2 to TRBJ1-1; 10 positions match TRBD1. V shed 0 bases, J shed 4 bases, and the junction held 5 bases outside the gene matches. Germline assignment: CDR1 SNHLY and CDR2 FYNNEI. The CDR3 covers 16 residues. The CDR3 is CASSEAGRTGGTEAFF. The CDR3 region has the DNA TGTGCCAGCAGTGAAGCGGGACGGACAGGGGGCACTGAAGCTTTCTTT.

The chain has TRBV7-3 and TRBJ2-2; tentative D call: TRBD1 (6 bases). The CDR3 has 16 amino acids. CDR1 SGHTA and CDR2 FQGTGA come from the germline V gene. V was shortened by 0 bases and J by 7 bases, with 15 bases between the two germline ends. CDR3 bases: TGTGCCAGCAGCTTAACCCGGGACACTCGGGACGGGGAGCTGTTTTTT. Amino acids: CASSLTRDTRDGELFF.

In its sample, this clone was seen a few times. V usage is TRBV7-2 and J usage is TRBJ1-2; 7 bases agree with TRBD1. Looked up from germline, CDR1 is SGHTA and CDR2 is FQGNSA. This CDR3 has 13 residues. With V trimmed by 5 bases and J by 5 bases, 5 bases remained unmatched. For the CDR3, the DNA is TGTGCCAGCAGCGTTCGACAGGGATATGGCTACACCTTC. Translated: CASSVRQGYGYTF.

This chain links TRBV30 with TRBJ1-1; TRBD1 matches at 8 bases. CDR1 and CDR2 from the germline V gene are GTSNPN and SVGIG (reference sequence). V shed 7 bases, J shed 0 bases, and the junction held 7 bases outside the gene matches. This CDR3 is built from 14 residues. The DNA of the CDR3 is TGTGCCTCGGACAGGGAAAATGTGAACACTGAAGCTTTCTTT. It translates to CASDRENVNTEAFF.

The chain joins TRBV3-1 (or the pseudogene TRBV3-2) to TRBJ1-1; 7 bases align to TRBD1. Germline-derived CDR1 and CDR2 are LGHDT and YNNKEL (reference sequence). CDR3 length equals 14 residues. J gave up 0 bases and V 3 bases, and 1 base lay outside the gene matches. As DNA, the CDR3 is TGTGCCAGCAGCCATGGGACAGTGAACACTGAAGCTTTCTTT. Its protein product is CASSHGTVNTEAFF.

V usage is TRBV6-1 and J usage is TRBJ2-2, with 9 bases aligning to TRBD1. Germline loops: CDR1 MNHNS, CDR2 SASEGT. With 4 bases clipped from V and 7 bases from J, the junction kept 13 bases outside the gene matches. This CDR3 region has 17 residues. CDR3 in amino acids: CASSVSRKDRGIGELFF. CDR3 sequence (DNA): TGTGCCAGCAGTGTATCAAGGAAGGACAGGGGTATCGGGGAGCTGTTTTTT.

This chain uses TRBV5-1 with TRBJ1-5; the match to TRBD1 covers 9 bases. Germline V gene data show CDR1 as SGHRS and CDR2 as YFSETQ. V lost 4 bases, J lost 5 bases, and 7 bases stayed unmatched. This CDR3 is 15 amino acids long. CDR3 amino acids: CASSPGTGIDQPQHF. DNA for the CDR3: TGCGCCAGCAGCCCCGGGACAGGGATCGATCAGCCCCAGCATTTT.

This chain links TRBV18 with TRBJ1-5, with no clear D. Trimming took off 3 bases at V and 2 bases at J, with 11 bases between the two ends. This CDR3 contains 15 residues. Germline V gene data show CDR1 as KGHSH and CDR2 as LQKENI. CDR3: CASSPEVDRNQPQHF. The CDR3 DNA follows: TGTGCCAGCTCACCCGAGGTGGATCGCAATCAGCCCCAGCATTTT.